This passage covers 3 T cell receptor beta chains from one sample sequenced in a study of cytomegalovirus exposure and HLA in healthy donors. The study ran its PCR with 60 Vbeta and 13 Jbeta primers. Only in-frame clones appear in the TCRdb table, and some are missing; sequencing was by immunoSEQ multiplex PCR. Among approximately 100,000 clones listed, approximately 76% were seen once. Sequencing used PBMCs. The receptors here all came from a woman younger than 35 in good health and CMV-seropositive.

The sample holds a few counts of this clone. V gene TRBV4-1 combines with J gene TRBJ1-2; TRBD1 matches at 12 bases. The CDR3 runs to 18 residues. Per germline, CDR1 MGHRA and CDR2 YSYEKL. With V trimmed by 4 bases and J by 3 bases, 12 bases remained unmatched. CDR3 loop: CASSLSHPGQGAHYGYTF. The DNA of the CDR3 is TGCGCCAGCAGCCTCTCCCACCCGGGACAGGGGGCGCACTATGGCTACACCTTC.

The chain joins TRBV11-3 to TRBJ2-7; 7 bases are a match to TRBD1. CDR1 and CDR2 from the germline V gene are SGHNT and YENEEA. The CDR3 is made up of 12 amino acids. V gave up 5 bases and J gave up 5 bases; unmatched junction bases: 3. CDR3: CASSPTGNEQYF. In nucleotides, the CDR3 is TGTGCCAGCAGCCCGACAGGGAACGAGCAGTACTTC.

V is TRBV10-3 and J is TRBJ1-2, with D possibly being TRBD1 (6 bases). The CDR3 consists of 15 residues. Germline values: CDR1 ENHRY, CDR2 SYGVKD. Trimming stripped 0 bases from V and 2 bases from J, with 10 bases between. The CDR3: CAISESHRDNYGYTF. DNA of the CDR3: TGTGCCATCAGTGAGTCACACAGGGACAACTATGGCTACACCTTC.